The clone carrying this T cell receptor beta chain was counted only a few times. Its antigen is still unknown. This entry is derived from a study of T cell responses to AZD1222 COVID-19 vaccine. Libraries were prepared by immunoSEQ multiplex PCR; TCRdb keeps only in-frame clonotypes and omits some of them. The data show 120,000 or so clones, 88% seen once. This CDR3 is built from 16 residues. The germline V and J ends were trimmed by 4 bases and 5 bases, with 21 bases remaining between them. CDR1 is LNHDA and CDR2 is SQIVND in the germline V gene (reference sequence). Points from the study as a whole: Most donors were white British, females outnumbered males, and clonal diversity was possibly underestimated. Targeting of unmutated variant regions was reportedly seen in nearly half of spike-specific TCRs. When two AZD1222 doses had been given, Spike-specific TCR breadth and depth rose.

The source material was peripheral blood, sampled on day 0 of AZD1222 vaccination. The gene calls are TRBV19 and TRBJ2-7, with a tentative D call TRBD2 (7 bases). The sequence derives from an adult in good health. The CDR3 region has the DNA TGTGCCAGTAGTAAAGAGATAGGGGGGGTAAGCGACGAGCAGTACTTC. This gives the protein CASSKEIGGVSDEQYF. The complete variable domain, with remaining parts taken from reference TRBV19 and TRBJ2-7, reads DGGITQSPKYLFRKEGQNVTLSCEQNLNHDAMYWYRQDPGQGLRLIYYSQIVNDFQKGDIAEGYSVSREKKESFPLTVTSAQKNPTAFYLCASSKEIGGVSDEQYFGPGTRLTVT.